The 25 T cell receptor beta chains reported below all come from one sample, sequenced in a study of blood T cells in healthy people across ages. A second PCR, run for about 6 to 12 cycles, used a sample-barcoded 5' primer plus a J-beta primer mix. TCRdb called the 5' RACE reads again in MiXCR, with one record for every CDR3 protein. This sample has about 620,000 distinct CDR3 sequences, with 20% to 25% found just once. The specimen was blood. Source of these receptors: a man aged 65 to 85 in good health.

This sequence joins TRBV13 and TRBJ2-5; D might be TRBD2 (6 bases). This CDR3 has 15 residues. Trimming stripped 2 bases from V and 4 bases from J, with 14 bases between. Germline values: CDR1 PRHDT, CDR2 FYEKMQ (reference sequence). The CDR3 DNA reads TGTGCCAGCAGCTTACTGGGGGGTTTCGGAGAGACCCAGTACTTC. Protein sequence: CASSLLGGFGETQYF. The full variable domain, completed using reference TRBV13 and TRBJ2-5, is AAGVIQSPRHLIKEKRETATLKCYPIPRHDTVYWYQQGPGQDPQFLISFYEKMQSDKGSIPDRFSAQQFSDYHSELNMSSLELGDSALYFCASSLLGGFGETQYFGPGTRLLVL.

The chain carries TRBV7-9 and TRBJ1-5; possibly TRBD1 for D (6 bases). CDR1 SEHNR and CDR2 FQNEAQ come from the germline V gene (reference sequence). The V end was cut by 7 bases, the J end by 0 bases, with 10 bases between. There are 14 residues in the CDR3. This CDR3 reads CASTGVNSNQPQHF. CDR3 coding DNA: TGTGCCAGCACAGGGGTAAATAGCAATCAGCCCCAGCATTTT.

CDR3 coding DNA: TGCGCCAGCAGTGAACCCACAGGGGGGATCAACGAGCAGTACTTC. As protein: CASSEPTGGINEQYF. The V call is TRBV10-1, the J call TRBJ2-7; 8 bases align to TRBD1. The length of the CDR3 is 15 residues. V lost 3 bases to trimming and J lost 5 bases; unmatched junction nucleotides: 9. Germline loops: CDR1 WNHNN, CDR2 SYGVQD (reference sequence).

The V gene is TRBV6-2 or TRBV6-3, the J gene TRBJ2-2; no clear D gene. V lost 4 bases, J lost 3 bases, and 9 bases lay in between. Germline V lookup: CDR1 MNHEY, CDR2 SVGEGT. CDR3 length: 14 amino acids. The CDR3 nucleotides are TGTGCCAGCAGTTCCCCGACGCACACCGGGGAGCTGTTTTTT. It codes for CASSSPTHTGELFF.

This clonotype was seen a handful of times. The chain joins TRBV19 to TRBJ2-3, with D hard to call. The CDR3 spans 13 residues. Trimming left V 3 bases short and J 2 bases short, with 6 bases between. Germline CDR1 and CDR2: LNHDA and SQIVND (reference sequence). The CDR3 DNA reads TGTGCCAGTAGTATGATGATCACAGATACGCAGTATTTT. Amino acid sequence: CASSMMITDTQYF. Full variable domain (remainder filled in from reference TRBV19 and TRBJ2-3): DGGITQSPKYLFRKEGQNVTLSCEQNLNHDAMYWYRQDPGQGLRLIYYSQIVNDFQKGDIAEGYSVSREKKESFPLTVTSAQKNPTAFYLCASSMMITDTQYFGPGTRLTVL.

There are a few counts of this clonotype. The gene calls are TRBV20-1 and TRBJ2-7, with 11 bases lining up with TRBD2. CDR1 and CDR2 (germline): DFQATT, SNEGSKA (reference sequence). V trimming: 2 bases; J trimming: 3 bases; junction bases outside the gene matches: 3. This CDR3 is 14 amino acids long. The CDR3 region is CSARLGLAVYEQYF. DNA of the CDR3: TGCAGTGCTAGATTGGGACTAGCGGTCTACGAGCAGTACTTC.

This clonotype was recorded a few times. This chain links TRBV2 with TRBJ1-2, with a weak D call TRBD1 (5 bases). There are 14 residues in the CDR3. With 2 bases removed from V and 1 base from J, the gap between germline ends came to 8 bases. Germline V gene data show CDR1 as SNHLY and CDR2 as FYNNEI. The CDR3 region is CASSELDSNYGYTF. CDR3 DNA: TGTGCCAGCAGTGAACTTGACAGTAACTATGGCTACACCTTC.

The chain recombines TRBV6-2 or TRBV6-3 with TRBJ2-3; a possible D gene is TRBD1 (6 bases). Trimming took 0 bases from V and 4 from J, leaving 14 bases between them. The germline V gene encodes CDR1 MNHEY and CDR2 SVGEGT. This CDR3 comprises 16 residues. This chain's CDR3 is CASSYSTGHPADTQYF. CDR3 nucleotide sequence: TGTGCCAGCAGTTACTCGACAGGACATCCCGCAGATACGCAGTATTTT.

The chain links TRBV20-1 to TRBJ2-5, with 10 nucleotides matching TRBD2. J was trimmed by 6 bases and V by 1 base; bases with no gene match: 11. The CDR3 has 16 residues. Looked up from germline, CDR1 is DFQATT and CDR2 is SNEGSKA (reference sequence). CDR3 protein: CSARGVGASGSKTQYF. The CDR3 DNA is TGCAGTGCTAGAGGAGTGGGGGCTAGCGGGAGCAAGACCCAGTACTTC.

The genes are TRBV6-2 or TRBV6-3 and TRBJ2-5; maybe TRBD2 (5 bases). The germline CDR1 and CDR2 sequences are MNHEY and SVGEGT. V dropped 7 bases and J dropped 4 bases, with 19 bases sitting between them. The CDR3 runs to 15 residues. The CDR3 reads CASNSGLNRAETQYF. CDR3 coding DNA: TGTGCCAGCAACTCAGGACTTAACCGGGCAGAGACCCAGTACTTC.

V gene TRBV20-1 combines with J gene TRBJ2-3; 8 bases align to TRBD2. The trim removed 2 bases at V and 3 bases at J, leaving 7 bases unmatched. The germline CDR1 and CDR2 sequences are DFQATT and SNEGSKA (reference sequence). This CDR3 is built from 15 residues. This CDR3 is CSARNRLAPTDTQYF. The CDR3 coding sequence is TGCAGTGCTAGAAATCGACTAGCGCCAACAGATACGCAGTATTTT.

In this sample, this clonotype turned up a few times. The chain has TRBV14 and TRBJ2-7; TRBD1 matches at 10 bases. Germline CDR1 reads SGHDN; CDR2 reads FVKESK. CDR3 size: 16 residues. J lost 4 bases, V lost 3 bases, and 9 bases had no gene match. CDR3 amino acids: CASSQGLTGGGYEQYF. The DNA for the CDR3 is TGTGCCAGCAGCCAGGGGCTGACAGGGGGCGGTTACGAGCAGTACTTC.

The chain combines TRBV7-8 with TRBJ2-1; 13 positions agree with TRBD2. With 5 bases clipped from V and 2 bases from J, the junction kept 3 bases outside the gene matches. CDR3 length equals 16 residues. CDR1 is SGHVS and CDR2 is FQNEAQ in the germline V gene. The chain's CDR3 is CASSVGTSGTYNEQFF. The DNA for the CDR3 is TGTGCCAGCAGCGTAGGGACTAGCGGGACCTACAATGAGCAGTTCTTC. The full variable domain, completed using reference TRBV7-8 and TRBJ2-1, is GAGVSQSPRYKVAKRGQDVALRCDPISGHVSLFWYQQALGQGPEFLTYFQNEAQLDKSGLPSDRFFAERPEGSVSTLKIQRTQQEDSAVYLCASSVGTSGTYNEQFFGPGTRLTVL.

The chain recombines TRBV3-1 with TRBJ1-1, with no clear D. CDR3 size: 14 residues. The V gene lost 2 bases and the J gene lost 0 bases, with 7 bases spanning the gap. Germline CDR1 and CDR2: LGHDT and YNNKEL (reference sequence). This chain's CDR3 is CASSQTQMNTEAFF. The CDR3 region has the DNA TGTGCCAGCAGCCAAACCCAGATGAACACTGAAGCTTTCTTT.

There are many counts of this clonotype. The J gene is TRBJ2-5, the V gene TRBV6-2 or TRBV6-3; 7 bases align to TRBD2. TRBJ2-7 explains the end of the DNA better; the J call may be wrong. The germline V gene encodes CDR1 MNHEY and CDR2 SVGEGT. The CDR3 has 12 residues. CDR3 sequence (DNA): TGTGCCAGCAGTCGGGGAGGGGACGAGCAGTACTTC. Residues: CASSRGGDEQYF.

This clonotype was detected only a few times. An end of the junction differs from the germline gene, which may be a read error. This chain connects TRBV5-6 to TRBJ2-5; 10 bases align to TRBD1. The CDR3 sequence is 14 residues long. The germline V gene encodes CDR1 SGHDT and CDR2 YYEEEE. CDR3 sequence: CASSTDRGWETQYF. For the CDR3, the DNA is TGTGCCAGCAGCACGGACAGGGGGTGGGAGACCCAGTACTTT.

This clonotype was recorded a few times. V is TRBV7-8 and J is TRBJ1-5, with TRBD1 matching over 8 bases. The germline V gene encodes CDR1 SGHVS and CDR2 FQNEAQ. This CDR3 is built from 15 residues. Trimming removed 5 bases from V and 7 bases from J; junction bases left unmatched: 10. CDR3 loop: CASSSRTGKSQPQHF. The DNA of the CDR3 is TGTGCCAGCAGCAGTCGGACAGGGAAGTCCCAGCCCCAGCATTTT.

This clonotype appeared a few times. The chain links TRBV7-2 to TRBJ1-1; D not resolved. Germline CDR1 reads SGHTA; CDR2 reads FQGNSA. The CDR3 consists of 11 residues. The V and J ends lost 7 bases and 1 base respectively, with 4 bases between them. DNA for the CDR3: TGTGCCAGCAAACAGAACACTGAAGCTTTCTTT. It encodes CASKQNTEAFF.

The chain uses TRBV20-1 and TRBJ2-5; 10 bases match TRBD2. Gene TRBJ2-1 matches the end of the DNA better, so the J call may be wrong. This CDR3 region has 16 residues. Germline CDR1 is DFQATT and CDR2 is SNEGSKA (reference sequence). In DNA, the CDR3 is TGCAGTGCTAGAGATAGAGTTAGCGGGAGGAACAATGAGCAGTTCTTC. Its translation is CSARDRVSGRNNEQFF.

This clonotype showed up just a few times. The chain employs TRBV12-3 or TRBV12-4 and TRBJ2-7, with D tentatively TRBD1 (5 bases). The DNA end is more similar to TRBJ2-1, so the J call may be wrong. The CDR3 extends over 14 amino acids. The CDR3 sequence: CASSFQGASYEQFF. The CDR3 bases are TGTGCCAGCAGTTTTCAGGGTGCCTCCTACGAGCAGTTCTTC.

The chain carries TRBV12-3 or TRBV12-4 and TRBJ2-7; 7 bases align to TRBD2. J gave up 1 base and V 6 bases, and 6 bases lay outside the gene matches. The CDR3 consists of 14 residues. The CDR3 nucleotides are TGTGCCAGCAGCAAGCGGGATTGGTCCTACGAGCAGTACTTC. Its protein product is CASSKRDWSYEQYF.

This clonotype was found many times. CDR3 in amino acids: CASIWQPRETQYF. CDR3 DNA: TGTGCCAGCATTTGGCAGCCCCGGGAGACCCAGTACTTC. This chain links TRBV6-6 with TRBJ2-1, with D unclear. Matching the DNA end better, TRBJ2-5 makes the J call doubtful. Germline values: CDR1 MNHNY, CDR2 SVGAGI (reference sequence). The CDR3 is 13 amino acids.

This chain joins TRBV6-1 and TRBJ2-5, with D hard to call. The DNA end favors TRBJ2-7, so the J call may be wrong. The CDR3 is 14 residues long. CDR1 and CDR2 (germline): MNHNS, SASEGT. CDR3 sequence: CASSGPMRNGEQYF. The CDR3 nucleotides are TGTGCCAGCAGTGGACCTATGCGGAACGGCGAGCAGTACTTC.

The rearrangement links TRBV5-1 to TRBJ2-5; D gene unclear. The J call may be mistaken, given a closer DNA end match to TRBJ2-7. This CDR3 is 14 amino acids long. Germline lookup yields CDR1 SGHRS and CDR2 YFSETQ. This CDR3 reads CASSLVGFGNEQYF. The DNA for the CDR3 is TGCGCCAGCAGCTTGGTAGGGTTCGGTAACGAGCAGTACTTC.

This clonotype was counted only a few times. The rearrangement links TRBV6-2 or TRBV6-3 to TRBJ2-5, with 11 bases lining up with TRBD2. The end of the DNA fits TRBJ2-7 better, so the J call may be wrong. CDR3 length equals 18 residues. CDR1 MNHEY and CDR2 SVGEGT come from the germline V gene. CDR3 DNA sequence: TGTGCCAGCAGGGGTCAGACTAGCGGGGCTACGTCCTCCTACGAGCAGTACTTC. Translated: CASRGQTSGATSSYEQYF.